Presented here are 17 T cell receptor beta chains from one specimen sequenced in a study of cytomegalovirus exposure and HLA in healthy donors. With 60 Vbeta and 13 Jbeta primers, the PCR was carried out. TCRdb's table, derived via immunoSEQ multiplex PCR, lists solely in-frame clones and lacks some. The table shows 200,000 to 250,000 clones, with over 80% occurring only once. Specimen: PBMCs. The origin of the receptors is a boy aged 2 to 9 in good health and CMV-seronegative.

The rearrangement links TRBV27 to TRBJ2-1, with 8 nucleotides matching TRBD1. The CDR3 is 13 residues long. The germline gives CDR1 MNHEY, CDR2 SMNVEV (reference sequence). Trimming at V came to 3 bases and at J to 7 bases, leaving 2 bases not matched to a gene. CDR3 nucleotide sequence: TGTGCCAGCAGTTTCGACAGGGGAAATGAGCAGTTCTTC. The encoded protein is CASSFDRGNEQFF.

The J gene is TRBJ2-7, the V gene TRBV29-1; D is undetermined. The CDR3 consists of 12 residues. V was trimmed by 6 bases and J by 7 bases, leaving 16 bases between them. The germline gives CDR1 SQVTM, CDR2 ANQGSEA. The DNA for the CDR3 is TGCAGCGTCTCGACCCCGGGTGGTGAGCAGTACTTC. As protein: CSVSTPGGEQYF.

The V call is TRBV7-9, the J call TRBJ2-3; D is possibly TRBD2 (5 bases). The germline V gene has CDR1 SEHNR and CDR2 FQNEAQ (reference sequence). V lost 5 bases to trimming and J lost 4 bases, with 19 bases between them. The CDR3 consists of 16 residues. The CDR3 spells CASSPGWRSGSDTQYF. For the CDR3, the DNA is TGTGCCAGCAGCCCCGGGTGGAGGAGCGGTTCAGATACGCAGTATTTT. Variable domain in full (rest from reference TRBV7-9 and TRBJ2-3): DTGVSQNPRHKITKRGQNVTFRCDPISEHNRLYWYRQTLGQGPEFLTYFQNEAQLEKSRLLSDRFSAERPKGSFSTLEIQRTEQGDSAMYLCASSPGWRSGSDTQYFGPGTRLTVL.

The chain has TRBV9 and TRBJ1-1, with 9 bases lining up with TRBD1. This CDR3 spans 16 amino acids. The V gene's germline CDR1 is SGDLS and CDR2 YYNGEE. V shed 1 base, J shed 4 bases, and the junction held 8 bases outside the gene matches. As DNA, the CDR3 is TGTGCCAGCAGCGTAACAGGACAGGGGTTTGGCACTGAAGCTTTCTTT. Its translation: CASSVTGQGFGTEAFF.

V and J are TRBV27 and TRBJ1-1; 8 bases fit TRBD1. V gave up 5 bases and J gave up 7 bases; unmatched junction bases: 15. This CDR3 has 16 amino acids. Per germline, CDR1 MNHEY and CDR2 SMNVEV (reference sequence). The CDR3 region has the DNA TGTGCCAGCAGTAGGTATTCGGACAGGGAGAACCTTGAAGCTTTCTTT. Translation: CASSRYSDRENLEAFF.

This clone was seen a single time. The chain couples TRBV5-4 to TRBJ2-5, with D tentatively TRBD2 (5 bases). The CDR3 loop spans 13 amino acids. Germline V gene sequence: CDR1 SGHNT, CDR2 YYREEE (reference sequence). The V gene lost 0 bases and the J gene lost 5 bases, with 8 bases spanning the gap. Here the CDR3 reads CASSLGGSETQYF. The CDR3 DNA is TGTGCCAGCAGCTTGGGAGGGAGCGAGACCCAGTACTTC.

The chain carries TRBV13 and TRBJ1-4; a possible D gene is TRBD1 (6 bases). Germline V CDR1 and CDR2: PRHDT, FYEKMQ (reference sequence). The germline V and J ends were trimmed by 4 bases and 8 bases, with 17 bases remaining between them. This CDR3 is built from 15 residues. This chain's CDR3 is CASSSRGETGEKLFF. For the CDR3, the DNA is TGTGCCAGCAGCTCACGCGGAGAGACAGGAGAAAAACTGTTTTTT.

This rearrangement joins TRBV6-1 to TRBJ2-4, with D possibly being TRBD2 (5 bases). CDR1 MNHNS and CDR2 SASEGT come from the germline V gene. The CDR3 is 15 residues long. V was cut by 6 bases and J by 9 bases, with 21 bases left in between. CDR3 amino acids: CASSPWRSRSSIQYF. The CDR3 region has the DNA TGTGCCAGCAGCCCTTGGAGGAGCCGTTCGAGCATTCAGTACTTC.

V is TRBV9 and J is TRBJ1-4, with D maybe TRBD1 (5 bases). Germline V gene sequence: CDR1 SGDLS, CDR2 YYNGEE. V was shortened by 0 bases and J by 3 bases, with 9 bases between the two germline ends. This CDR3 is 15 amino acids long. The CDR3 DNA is TGTGCCAGCAGCGTAGTTGCGGGACCTAATGAAAAACTGTTTTTT. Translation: CASSVVAGPNEKLFF.

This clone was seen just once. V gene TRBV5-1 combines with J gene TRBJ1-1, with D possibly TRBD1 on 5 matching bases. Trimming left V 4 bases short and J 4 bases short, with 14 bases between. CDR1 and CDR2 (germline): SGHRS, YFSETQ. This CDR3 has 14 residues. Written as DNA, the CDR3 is TGCGCCAGCAGCCTGGGGGGGGACCGCACTGAAGCTTTCTTT. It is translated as CASSLGGDRTEAFF.

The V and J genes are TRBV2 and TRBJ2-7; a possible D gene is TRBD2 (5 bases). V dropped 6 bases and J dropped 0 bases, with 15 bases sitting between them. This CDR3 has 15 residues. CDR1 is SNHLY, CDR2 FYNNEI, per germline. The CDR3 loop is CASSTSGKSSYEQYF. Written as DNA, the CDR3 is TGTGCCAGCAGCACCTCCGGGAAGAGCTCCTACGAGCAGTACTTC.

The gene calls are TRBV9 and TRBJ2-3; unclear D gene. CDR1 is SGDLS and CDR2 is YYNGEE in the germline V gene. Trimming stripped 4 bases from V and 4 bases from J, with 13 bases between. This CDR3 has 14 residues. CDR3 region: CASSLGSTADTQYF. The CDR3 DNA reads TGTGCCAGCAGCCTCGGAAGCACAGCAGATACGCAGTATTTT.

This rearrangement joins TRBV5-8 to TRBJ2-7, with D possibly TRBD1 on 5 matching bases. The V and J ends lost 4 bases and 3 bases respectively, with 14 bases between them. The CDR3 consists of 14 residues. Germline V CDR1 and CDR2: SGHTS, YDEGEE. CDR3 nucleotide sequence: TGTGCCAGCAGCGCCTTATGGCAGGGCTACGAGCAGTACTTC. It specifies CASSALWQGYEQYF.

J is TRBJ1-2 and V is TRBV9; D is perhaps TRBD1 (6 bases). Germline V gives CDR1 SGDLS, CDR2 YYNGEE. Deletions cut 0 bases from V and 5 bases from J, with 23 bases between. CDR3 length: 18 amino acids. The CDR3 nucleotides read TGTGCCAGCAGCGTAGATCCCCCTGTCCAGGGGCGAGAGTATGGCTACACCTTC. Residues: CASSVDPPVQGREYGYTF.

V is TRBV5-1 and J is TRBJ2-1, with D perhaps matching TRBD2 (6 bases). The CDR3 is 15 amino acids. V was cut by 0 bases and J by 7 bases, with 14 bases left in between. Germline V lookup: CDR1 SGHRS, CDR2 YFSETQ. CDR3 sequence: CASSLGGDHVNEQFF. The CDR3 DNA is TGCGCCAGCAGCTTGGGGGGGGACCATGTGAATGAGCAGTTCTTC.

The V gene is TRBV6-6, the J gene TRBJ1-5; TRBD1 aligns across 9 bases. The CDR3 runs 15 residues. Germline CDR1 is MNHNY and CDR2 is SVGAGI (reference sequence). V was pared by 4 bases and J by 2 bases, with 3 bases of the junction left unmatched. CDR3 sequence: CASSLQGAGNQPQHF. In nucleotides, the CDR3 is TGTGCCAGCAGTTTACAGGGGGCGGGCAATCAGCCCCAGCATTTT.

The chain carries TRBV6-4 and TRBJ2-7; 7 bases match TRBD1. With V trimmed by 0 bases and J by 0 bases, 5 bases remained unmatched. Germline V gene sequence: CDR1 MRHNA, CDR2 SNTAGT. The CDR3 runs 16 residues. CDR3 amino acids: CASSDSRGQSSYEQYF. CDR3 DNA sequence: TGTGCCAGCAGTGACTCGAGGGGACAGAGCTCCTACGAGCAGTACTTC.